The T cell receptor (beta chain) under discussion was sequenced for a study of blood T cell repertoires in COVID-19. Study-level information: Researchers got acute and convalescent COVID-19 samples from the United States, Italy and Spain.

CDR1 and CDR2 (germline): SGHTA, FQGNSA. V lost 0 bases and J 10 bases, leaving 10 bases between the germline ends. The CDR3 runs 12 residues. Per the original data handling: Cell counts per sample came from amplifying reference gene primers. This table comes from immunoSEQ multiplex PCR, and its TCRdb copy is limited to in-frame clones, with some not included. That table furnishes V, J and clone size, whereas the DNA furnished D and trimming. The sample has around 110,000 clones, over 75% seen once. Sequenced material: peripheral blood. V gene TRBV7-2 combines with J gene TRBJ2-7; unclear D gene. This TCR was sampled from a human donor with active COVID-19. The donor label of this sample is uncertain. For the CDR3, the DNA is TGTGCCAGCAGCTTAGCGCTACTTCGTCAGTACTTC. It is translated as CASSLALLRQYF.